The 15 T cell receptor beta chains below come from one sample, sequenced in a study of beta chain features in type 1 diabetes. Expressed TCRB transcripts got sequenced, as all isolated RNA was reverse transcribed. TCRdb's copy holds only in-frame clones and misses some; the assay was immunoSEQ multiplex PCR. The data contain about 160,000 clones, about 8.3% of them singletons. Whole-study findings and limits: Significant though moderate, a shortening of TCRB CDR3s appeared in all four CD4+ subsets of Type 1 diabetes patients.

No antigen has been identified for these receptors. Sequenced input: central memory CD4+ T cells from blood. The receptors were sampled from a woman younger than 35 with type 1 diabetes.

The chain joins TRBV7-3 to TRBJ2-7, with D maybe TRBD1 (6 bases). CDR1 is SGHTA, CDR2 FQGTGA, per germline. The V gene lost 4 bases and the J gene lost 5 bases, with 18 bases spanning the gap. This CDR3 is built from 15 residues. The chain's CDR3 is CASSYCNRVTHEQYF. CDR3 sequence (DNA): TGTGCCAGCAGCTACTGCAACAGGGTCACCCACGAGCAGTACTTC.

The chain links TRBV11-3 to TRBJ2-1; 12 bases align to TRBD2. This CDR3 comprises 15 residues. After removal of 1 base from V and 9 bases from J, the junction contained 4 bases not matched to a gene. Germline V gives CDR1 SGHNT, CDR2 YENEEA. CDR3 amino acids: CASSLGLAGAREQFF. CDR3 DNA: TGTGCCAGCAGCTTAGGACTAGCGGGAGCCCGTGAGCAGTTCTTC.

The table lists this clone with a few counts. The rearrangement links TRBV18 to TRBJ1-2; perhaps TRBD1 as D (5 bases). V was trimmed by 3 bases and J by 8 bases, leaving 13 bases between them. CDR3 length: 13 amino acids. Germline V gene data show CDR1 as KGHSH and CDR2 as LQKENI. The CDR3 loop reads CASSPSDGGGYTF. CDR3 in DNA: TGTGCCAGCTCACCTTCGGACGGGGGAGGCTACACCTTC. The full variable domain, its missing parts supplied by reference TRBV18 and TRBJ1-2, is NAGVMQNPRHLVRRRGQEARLRCSPMKGHSHVYWYRQLPEEGLKFMVYLQKENIIDESGMPKERFSAEFPKEGPSILRIQQVVRGDSAAYFCASSPSDGGGYTFGSGTRLTVV.

This clone was counted only a few times. J is TRBJ2-7 and V is TRBV7-8, with 9 bases aligning to TRBD2. V shed 1 base and J 6 bases; nucleotides not matched to a gene: 7. The CDR3 length is 15 residues. From germline, CDR1 is SGHVS and CDR2 FQNEAQ. Here the CDR3 reads CASSLDLAGVSEQYF. For the CDR3, the DNA is TGTGCCAGCAGCTTAGATTTAGCGGGAGTAAGCGAGCAGTACTTC.

The chain links TRBV7-3 to TRBJ2-3, with 7 bases that match TRBD2. Germline loops: CDR1 SGHTA, CDR2 FQGTGA. This CDR3 has 15 amino acids. This CDR3 reads CASSSRGRDLDTQYF. The CDR3, as DNA: TGTGCTTCCAGCAGTAGAGGGAGGGATCTAGATACGCAGTATTTT. The full variable domain, rest sourced from reference TRBV7-3 and TRBJ2-3, is GAGVSQTPSNKVTEKGKYVELRCDPISGHTALYWYRQSLGQGPEFLIYFQGTGAADDSGLPNDRFFAVRPEGSVSTLKIQRTERGDSAVYLCASSSRGRDLDTQYFGPGTRLTVL.

This clone turned up a few times. Other DNA sequences in this sample translate to the same CDR3. The CDR3 here is CASSQRGGEKLFF. The CDR3 DNA reads as TGCGCCAGCAGCCAGCGGGGGGGTGAAAAACTGTTTTTT. The rearrangement links TRBV4-3 to TRBJ1-4; possible D gene TRBD1, 5 bases. CDR1 is LGHNA and CDR2 is YSLEER in the germline V gene. The CDR3 has 13 amino acids. V lost 3 bases and J 7 bases, leaving 9 bases between the germline ends.

The rearrangement uses TRBV10-2 and TRBJ1-6; TRBD1 aligns across 10 bases. The junction had 3 bases not matched to a gene; V was cut back by 6 bases and J by 7 bases. Germline V gene data show CDR1 as WSHSY and CDR2 as SAAADI. The CDR3 has 14 residues. DNA of the CDR3: TGCGCCAGCAGAACGGGACAGGGGAATTCACCCCTCCACTTT. Protein product: CASRTGQGNSPLHF.

This clone came up a few times. The J gene is TRBJ2-7, the V gene TRBV18; a possible D gene is TRBD2 (6 bases). Germline V lookup: CDR1 KGHSH, CDR2 LQKENI. This CDR3 comprises 13 residues. Deletions cut 4 bases from V and 4 bases from J, with 11 bases between. Written as DNA, the CDR3 is TGTGCCAGCTCACTGGGGGGTCTGTACGAGCAGTACTTC. Encoded protein: CASSLGGLYEQYF.

This chain joins TRBV27 and TRBJ2-7, with 7 bases fitting TRBD2. In germline, CDR1 is MNHEY, CDR2 SMNVEV (reference sequence). V was pared by 4 bases and J by 3 bases, with 15 bases of the junction left unmatched. The CDR3 is 17 amino acids. The CDR3, as DNA: TGTGCCAGCAGTTCCACGTGGGGAGGGAAAATCTACTACGAGCAGTACTTC. Its protein product is CASSSTWGGKIYYEQYF.

There are a few counts of this clone. V gene TRBV6-6 combines with J gene TRBJ2-7; TRBD1 aligns across 7 bases. The CDR3 covers 15 residues. Germline values: CDR1 MNHNY, CDR2 SVGAGI (reference sequence). V was clipped by 5 bases and J by 0 bases; unmatched bases: 7. The CDR3: CASSRPRDSSYEQYF. For the CDR3, the DNA is TGTGCCAGCAGTCGGCCCCGGGACAGCTCCTACGAGCAGTACTTC.

This chain uses TRBV18 with TRBJ1-6; no reliable D call. The V gene's germline CDR1 is KGHSH and CDR2 LQKENI. Between the trimmed V and J ends, which lost 4 bases and 0 bases, there was a span of 7 bases. This CDR3 contains 15 residues. In DNA form, the CDR3 reads TGTGCCAGCTCACGACTAAGCTCCTATAATTCACCCCTCCACTTT. Its translation is CASSRLSSYNSPLHF. Drawing the rest from reference TRBV18 and TRBJ1-6, the complete variable domain is NAGVMQNPRHLVRRRGQEARLRCSPMKGHSHVYWYRQLPEEGLKFMVYLQKENIIDESGMPKERFSAEFPKEGPSILRIQQVVRGDSAAYFCASSRLSSYNSPLHFGNGTRLTVT.

The chain is built from TRBV7-9 and TRBJ1-6; no clear D. Germline V gene data show CDR1 as SEHNR and CDR2 as FQNEAQ (reference sequence). The CDR3 runs to 15 residues. V dropped 0 bases and J dropped 6 bases, with 9 bases sitting between them. The DNA for the CDR3 is TGTGCCAGCAGCTTAGCTAGCAGCGGTAATTCACCCCTCCACTTT. This codes for CASSLASSGNSPLHF.

V gene TRBV6-6 combines with J gene TRBJ1-5; 8 bases match TRBD1. Germline CDR1 is MNHNY and CDR2 is SVGAGI (reference sequence). CDR3 size: 15 residues. Germline trimming cut 8 bases from V and 3 bases from J; bases unmatched to any gene: 9. The CDR3 DNA reads TGTGCCAGCCTACCTGGACAGGGACTCAATCAGCCCCAGCATTTT. The encoded protein is CASLPGQGLNQPQHF.

V is TRBV4-1 and J is TRBJ2-7, with D perhaps matching TRBD2 (5 bases). The V gene lost 8 bases and the J gene lost 4 bases, with 15 bases spanning the gap. This CDR3 is 13 amino acids long. From germline, CDR1 is MGHRA and CDR2 YSYEKL. Here the CDR3 DNA reads TGCGCCAGCCCCACTGTCACGGGATACGAGCAGTACTTC. This translates into CASPTVTGYEQYF.

The chain combines TRBV6-5 with TRBJ2-1, with 9 bases fitting TRBD2. J lost 7 bases, V lost 6 bases, and 4 bases had no gene match. Germline CDR1 is MNHEY and CDR2 is SVGAGI. This CDR3 comprises 13 residues. The chain's CDR3 is CASRGLASNEQFF. Written as DNA, the CDR3 is TGTGCCAGCAGAGGACTAGCGTCAAATGAGCAGTTCTTC.